The entry below gives a single T cell receptor beta chain sequence along with its context. V lost 2 bases, J lost 2 bases, and 1 base stayed unmatched. The CDR3 spans 13 residues. Germline values: CDR1 SGHDT, CDR2 YYEEEE. The data originate from a study of technical replicates of blood from a handful of donors. Sequencing was performed with immunoSEQ multiplex PCR; in TCRdb, only in-frame clones are kept and a portion is missing. The sample has more than 80,000 clones; more than 85% are singletons. The specimen was T cells isolated from PBMCs. The receptor comes from a human donor in good health. The rearrangement links TRBV5-6 to TRBJ2-7; the match to TRBD1 covers 7 bases. The DNA for the CDR3 is TGTGCCAGCAGCTTAGACAGGGCCTACGAGCAGTACTTC. This translates into CASSLDRAYEQYF.